This T cell receptor (beta chain) came from a study of shared clonotypes between healthy human individuals. Assay used: immunoSEQ multiplex PCR; TCRdb lists only in-frame clones, some missing. The profile shows over 2 million clones, 90% to 95% of them singletons. In germline, CDR1 is SGHDN, CDR2 FVKESK. The V end lost 3 bases, the J end lost 7 bases, and 6 bases lay between the germline ends. There are 11 residues in the CDR3. This clone was counted a single time. This clonotype originated in a man in his late teens or twenties in good health. The chain combines TRBV14 with TRBJ1-2, with D uncertain. The sequenced sample consisted of naive CD4+ T cells sorted from blood. The subset here: CD45RA+ positively selected. The CDR3 reads CASSQSGGYTF. CDR3 DNA sequence: TGTGCCAGCAGCCAGAGCGGTGGCTACACCTTC. Filled out from reference TRBV14 and TRBJ1-2, the complete variable domain reads EAGVTQFPSHSVIEKGQTVTLRCDPISGHDNLYWYRRVMGKEIKFLLHFVKESKQDESGMPNNRFLAERTGGTYSTLKVQPAELEDSGVYFCASSQSGGYTFGSGTRLTVV.